These 18 T cell receptor beta chains originate from one sample sequenced in a study of PD-1 blockade in classical Hodgkin lymphoma. The time point here: newly diagnosed, previously untreated cHL patient sample. Produced via immunoSEQ multiplex PCR; TCRdb's table is partial and in-frame only. The data show approximately 47,000 clones, about nine tenths seen once. The sequenced sample was peripheral blood mononuclear cells (PBMCs). All receptors come from a human donor with classical Hodgkin lymphoma.

The rearrangement links TRBV10-3 to TRBJ2-1; 10 nucleotides line up with TRBD2. V lost 5 bases to trimming and J lost 1 base; unmatched junction nucleotides: 5. The CDR3 spans 16 residues. Germline CDR1 is ENHRY and CDR2 is SYGVKD. CDR3 region: CAISFPSGRSYNEQFF. The DNA for the CDR3 is TGTGCCATCAGTTTCCCTAGCGGGAGATCCTACAATGAGCAGTTCTTC.

The V gene is TRBV5-6, the J gene TRBJ2-5; 8 bases agree with TRBD1. The length of the CDR3 is 16 residues. Trimming removed 0 bases from V and 1 base from J; junction bases left unmatched: 5. Germline-derived CDR1 and CDR2 are SGHDT and YYEEEE. The CDR3 loop reads CASSLAGTGFQETQYF. DNA of the CDR3: TGTGCCAGCAGCTTGGCCGGGACAGGCTTCCAAGAGACCCAGTACTTC. The full variable domain, rest sourced from reference TRBV5-6 and TRBJ2-5, is DAGVTQSPTHLIKTRGQQVTLRCSPKSGHDTVSWYQQALGQGPQFIFQYYEEEERQRGNFPDRFSGHQFPNYSSELNVNALLLGDSALYLCASSLAGTGFQETQYFGPGTRLLVL.

CDR3 nucleotide sequence: TGTGCCAGCAGTTCCCGGACGGGCGCCTCTGGGGCCAACGTCCTGACTTTC. Translating gives CASSSRTGASGANVLTF. The rearrangement joins TRBV27 to TRBJ2-6, with D hard to call. Between the trimmed V and J ends, which lost 4 bases and 0 bases, there was a span of 13 bases. The CDR3 spans 17 residues. In germline, CDR1 is MNHEY, CDR2 SMNVEV (reference sequence).

Only one count was recorded for this clone. J is TRBJ2-1 and V is TRBV9; 8 nucleotides line up with TRBD2. The J segment lost 0 bases and the V segment lost 7 bases, leaving 12 bases of the junction unmatched. Per the germline V gene, CDR1 is SGDLS and CDR2 is YYNGEE. This CDR3 has 17 residues. The CDR3, as DNA: TGTGCCAGCGCGGACGGGCTAGCGGGTCTCTCCTACAATGAGCAGTTCTTC. Translating it yields CASADGLAGLSYNEQFF.

In its sample, this clone was seen a few times. J is TRBJ1-2 and V is TRBV7-6; D is uncertain. The CDR3 contains 12 residues. Per the germline V gene, CDR1 is SGHVS and CDR2 is FNYEAQ. Trimming pared 5 bases from V and 3 bases from J, leaving 7 bases between. The CDR3 bases are TGTGCCAGCAGCCAAGGAGACTATGGCTACACCTTC. This gives the protein CASSQGDYGYTF.

The chain employs TRBV10-3 and TRBJ2-2; D gene unclear. Germline loops: CDR1 ENHRY, CDR2 SYGVKD. Trimming left V 10 bases short and J 6 bases short, with 12 bases between. The CDR3 consists of 12 residues. The CDR3 DNA follows: TGTGCCACCTCCTGGCGTGCCGGGGAGCTGTTTTTT. This sequence encodes CATSWRAGELFF.

The V and J genes are TRBV13 and TRBJ2-6; 7 bases are shared with TRBD2. CDR3 size: 17 residues. Germline V gene lookup returns CDR1 PRHDT and CDR2 FYEKMQ (reference sequence). The V segment lost 0 bases and the J segment 7 bases; nucleotides outside the gene matches: 9. The chain's CDR3 is CASSLGLWTSLANVLTF. CDR3 sequence (DNA): TGTGCCAGCAGCTTAGGCCTATGGACTAGTCTAGCCAACGTCCTGACTTTC.

The chain links TRBV10-3 to TRBJ1-2; D is uncertain. V was clipped by 1 base and J by 6 bases, with 9 bases between them. Germline CDR1 reads ENHRY; CDR2 reads SYGVKD. The CDR3 is 13 residues long. The CDR3 spells CAISELGRDGYTF. CDR3 in DNA: TGTGCCATCAGTGAGTTGGGTCGGGATGGCTACACCTTC.

This clone is medium-sized by share. The chain recombines TRBV11-1 with TRBJ1-2, with D tentatively TRBD1 (5 bases). There are 15 residues in the CDR3. Germline loops: CDR1 SGHAT, CDR2 FQDESV (reference sequence). Trimming took 4 bases from V and 0 from J, leaving 12 bases between them. CDR3 sequence: CASSYGAQANYGYTF. DNA of the CDR3: TGTGCCAGCAGCTATGGGGCGCAAGCTAACTATGGCTACACCTTC.

J is TRBJ1-5 and V is TRBV19; D not resolved. Trimming left V 8 bases short and J 2 bases short, with 10 bases between. Germline V CDR1 and CDR2: LNHDA, SQIVND (reference sequence). CDR3 length equals 13 residues. This CDR3 is CASEDGGNQPQHF. CDR3 nucleotides: TGTGCCAGTGAAGATGGGGGCAATCAGCCCCAGCATTTT.

This clone was counted once. J is TRBJ1-3 and V is TRBV7-9; D may be TRBD1 (6 bases). The CDR3 is 16 amino acids. The V end lost 5 bases, the J end lost 3 bases, and 17 bases lay between the germline ends. Germline CDR1 and CDR2: SEHNR and FQNEAQ (reference sequence). CDR3 DNA sequence: TGTGCCAGCAGCCCTAGGCCAGGGGCGCTTGGAAACACCATATATTTT. Protein product: CASSPRPGALGNTIYF.

The J gene is TRBJ2-7, the V gene TRBV6-4; D gene unclear. The length of the CDR3 is 14 residues. With 3 bases removed from V and 2 bases from J, the gap between germline ends came to 11 bases. Looked up from germline, CDR1 is MRHNA and CDR2 is SNTAGT. The chain's CDR3 is CASSESRATYEQYF. DNA of the CDR3: TGTGCCAGCAGTGAGAGTAGGGCCACCTACGAGCAGTACTTC.

The V and J genes are TRBV9 and TRBJ2-1; 12 nucleotides agree with TRBD1. The trim removed 4 bases at V and 10 bases at J, leaving 12 bases unmatched. Looked up from germline, CDR1 is SGDLS and CDR2 is YYNGEE. The CDR3 contains 16 residues. The CDR3 loop is CASSHSRDRGQREQFF. In nucleotides, the CDR3 is TGTGCCAGCAGCCACTCCCGGGACAGGGGGCAGCGCGAGCAGTTCTTC.

This chain joins TRBV6-6 and TRBJ2-5; D is ambiguous. Germline CDR1 is MNHNY and CDR2 is SVGAGI (reference sequence). CDR3 length: 13 amino acids. The germline V and J ends were trimmed by 0 bases and 0 bases, with 2 bases remaining between them. CDR3 amino acids: CASSYSDQETQYF. CDR3 DNA: TGTGCCAGCAGTTACTCCGACCAAGAGACCCAGTACTTC.

This rearrangement joins TRBV15 to TRBJ2-5, with D possibly TRBD2 on 5 matching bases. Germline CDR1 is LNHNV and CDR2 is YYDKDF (reference sequence). Trimming pared 0 bases from V and 2 bases from J, leaving 10 bases between. The CDR3 is 15 residues long. In DNA, the CDR3 is TGTGCCACCAGCAGAGATCCGGGGAAGCAAGAGACCCAGTACTTC. Residues: CATSRDPGKQETQYF. Full variable domain (rest looked up from reference TRBV15 and TRBJ2-5): DAMVIQNPRYQVTQFGKPVTLSCSQTLNHNVMYWYQQKSSQAPKLLFHYYDKDFNNEADTPDNFQSRRPNTSFCFLDIRSPGLGDTAMYLCATSRDPGKQETQYFGPGTRLLVL.

This CDR3 is CASSWDGKGAGTGELFF. The DNA of the CDR3 is TGTGCCAGCAGTTGGGATGGAAAGGGGGCGGGCACCGGGGAGCTGTTTTTT. The rearrangement joins TRBV28 to TRBJ2-2; 7 positions agree with TRBD1. Germline trimming cut 4 bases from V and 4 bases from J; bases unmatched to any gene: 12. Germline lookup yields CDR1 MDHEN and CDR2 SYDVKM. The CDR3 is 17 residues long.

In nucleotides, the CDR3 is TGCAGCGCCACCTCCCCTAGCGGGAGTAGCGAGCAGTACTTC. Its protein product is CSATSPSGSSEQYF. The rearrangement uses TRBV29-1 and TRBJ2-7; 10 bases line up with TRBD2. CDR1 SQVTM and CDR2 ANQGSEA come from the germline V gene. CDR3 size: 14 residues. V dropped 7 bases and J dropped 6; count of bases not matched to a gene: 12.

This chain joins TRBV5-1 and TRBJ1-1; D is perhaps TRBD1 (5 bases). The V gene's germline CDR1 is SGHRS and CDR2 YFSETQ. The CDR3 is made up of 15 amino acids. Trimming removed 2 bases from V and 4 bases from J, with 15 bases in between. For the CDR3, the DNA is TGCGCCAGCAGCTTCCTCACAGGTTTTAGCACTGAAGCTTTCTTT. Translation gives CASSFLTGFSTEAFF.